The 6 T cell receptor beta chains below were found in one sample sequenced in a study of blood T cell repertoires in COVID-19. Data came from immunoSEQ multiplex PCR; TCRdb stores just in-frame clones and leaves some out. The profile shows approximately 150,000 clones, about four fifths of them singletons. The sample consisted of peripheral blood. These TCRs come from a woman of 80 years or more with acute or convalescent COVID-19.

This clone was observed a handful of times. CDR3 nucleotide sequence: TGTGCCAGCAGCTTAGCAGGGGCAGGGGGCCACGAGCAGTACTTC. Encoded protein: CASSLAGAGGHEQYF. This chain uses TRBV11-2 with TRBJ2-7; the match to TRBD1 covers 8 bases. Germline CDR1 SGHAT, CDR2 FQNNGV. This CDR3 has 15 amino acids. Losses at the gene ends were 1 base for V and 5 bases for J; bases not matched to a gene: 7.

V gene TRBV19 combines with J gene TRBJ2-7; the D gene is possibly TRBD2 (6 bases). The CDR3 is 15 amino acids. Trimming removed 2 bases from V and 5 bases from J, with 16 bases in between. CDR1 and CDR2 from the germline V gene are LNHDA and SQIVND (reference sequence). CDR3 DNA: TGTGCCAGTAGTATAATCGCGGGGATCCGGGACGAGCAGTACTTC. Residues: CASSIIAGIRDEQYF.

The V and J genes are TRBV9 and TRBJ2-5; 8 bases are a match to TRBD1. V was pared by 0 bases and J by 0 bases, with 1 base of the junction left unmatched. The CDR3 has 15 residues. The germline V gene encodes CDR1 SGDLS and CDR2 YYNGEE. The CDR3 here is CASSVAGGYQETQYF. The CDR3 DNA reads as TGTGCCAGCAGCGTAGCAGGGGGCTACCAAGAGACCCAGTACTTC.

The chain employs TRBV30 and TRBJ2-1; 8 bases map to TRBD2. This CDR3 region has 17 residues. Germline CDR1 is GTSNPN and CDR2 is SVGIG (reference sequence). The junction had 12 bases not matched to a gene; V was cut back by 1 base and J by 4 bases. CDR3 region: CAWSERRTGGGYNEQFF. The CDR3 DNA follows: TGTGCCTGGAGTGAACGCCGGACGGGAGGGGGTTACAATGAGCAGTTCTTC. Based on the CDR3 plus reference TRBV30 and TRBJ2-1, the full variable domain is SQTIHQWPATLVQPVGSPLSLECTVEGTSNPNLYWYRQAAGRGLQLLFYSVGIGQISSEVPQNLSASRPQDRQFILSSKKLLLSDSGFYLCAWSERRTGGGYNEQFFGPGTRLTVL.

The rearrangement uses TRBV7-9 and TRBJ1-5, with 11 bases matching TRBD1. Germline V lookup: CDR1 SEHNR, CDR2 FQNEAQ (reference sequence). This CDR3 has 15 amino acids. V was clipped by 5 bases and J by 3 bases; unmatched bases: 3. The CDR3 spells CASSPGQGVNQPQHF. CDR3 in DNA: TGTGCCAGCAGCCCGGGACAGGGGGTCAATCAGCCCCAGCATTTT.

The chain couples TRBV21-1 to TRBJ1-6; TRBD1, the table's D call, was not compared with the DNA. TRBV21-1 constitutes a pseudogene. The CDR3 runs 12 residues. CDR3 sequence (DNA): TGTGCCACCTCGGGACAGGGAATACCCCTCCACTTT. This gives the protein CATSGQGIPLHF.